One sample yielded the 30 T cell receptor beta chains listed below, sequenced in a study of cytomegalovirus exposure and HLA in healthy donors. Both 60 Vbeta primers and 13 Jbeta primers went into the PCR. Method: immunoSEQ multiplex PCR; TCRdb's copy keeps in-frame clones and lacks some. The sample records 150,000 or so clones, 60% to 85% being singletons. Sample: PBMCs. The receptors come from a woman aged 45-60 years in good health and CMV-seropositive.

V and J are TRBV30 and TRBJ1-6, with TRBD1 matching over 7 bases. CDR3 length: 15 residues. CDR1 is GTSNPN and CDR2 is SVGIG in the germline V gene (reference sequence). Germline trimming cut 0 bases from V and 12 bases from J; bases unmatched to any gene: 11. The DNA for the CDR3 is TGTGCCTGGAGTGTTATGACAGGGAAAAATCGACCCCTCCACTTT. It yields the protein CAWSVMTGKNRPLHF.

The chain has TRBV10-3 and TRBJ2-1; 10 positions agree with TRBD2. Germline loops: CDR1 ENHRY, CDR2 SYGVKD. The CDR3 extends over 14 amino acids. The V and J ends lost 6 bases and 8 bases, in that order; junction bases with no gene match: 7. The CDR3, as DNA: TGTGCCATCAGATTGGAGCGGGGGGGCGATGAGCAGTTCTTC. Translating gives CAIRLERGGDEQFF.

This clone was recorded a few times. This rearrangement joins TRBV5-1 to TRBJ2-7; D possibly corresponds to TRBD1 (6 bases). CDR3 size: 14 residues. V was trimmed by 3 bases and J by 0 bases, leaving 10 bases between them. Germline CDR1 is SGHRS and CDR2 is YFSETQ. CDR3 sequence (DNA): TGCGCCAGCAGCTCCCAGGGGCCCTCCTACGAGCAGTACTTC. It encodes CASSSQGPSYEQYF.

Note on this clone: At one boundary the junction diverges from the germline segment, which might be a read error. The chain recombines TRBV27 with TRBJ2-6, with a weak D call TRBD1 (5 bases). Germline-derived CDR1 and CDR2 are MNHEY and SMNVEV (reference sequence). The CDR3 extends over 17 amino acids. The CDR3 sequence: CASSLNVAISGANGLTF. The CDR3 region has the DNA TGTGCCAGCAGTTTAAATGTAGCAATCTCTGGGGCCAACGGCCTGACTTTC.

V is TRBV4-1 and J is TRBJ2-5, with 13 nucleotides matching TRBD2. The V gene's germline CDR1 is MGHRA and CDR2 YSYEKL. V gave up 7 bases and J gave up 2 bases; unmatched junction bases: 4. The CDR3 is 15 residues long. The CDR3, as DNA: TGCGCCAGCACCCCGGGACTAGCGGGGCAAGAGACCCAGTACTTC. Protein sequence: CASTPGLAGQETQYF.

The V call is TRBV19, the J call TRBJ2-3; 9 nucleotides align to TRBD1. V was clipped by 5 bases and J by 4 bases; unmatched bases: 10. The V gene's germline CDR1 is LNHDA and CDR2 SQIVND (reference sequence). The CDR3 is made up of 16 amino acids. CDR3 sequence reads: CASSPGRDRDSDTQYF. The CDR3, as DNA: TGTGCCAGTAGTCCCGGGCGGGACAGGGACTCAGATACGCAGTATTTT.

The chain joins TRBV2 to TRBJ1-4; TRBD1 aligns across 11 bases. CDR1 is SNHLY and CDR2 is FYNNEI in the germline V gene. J was trimmed by 3 bases and V by 8 bases; bases with no gene match: 5. This CDR3 has 15 amino acids. The CDR3 DNA is TGTGCCAGCTCCTCGGACAGGGGGCCTAATGAAAAACTGTTTTTT. This codes for CASSSDRGPNEKLFF.

The chain is built from TRBV27 and TRBJ1-1; D uncertain. Trimming cost V 5 bases and J 3 bases, with 13 bases left between them. CDR1 is MNHEY and CDR2 is SMNVEV in the germline V gene (reference sequence). The CDR3 sequence is 14 residues long. The CDR3 region is CASSLRRGHTEAFF. In nucleotides, the CDR3 is TGTGCCAGCAGTCTCCGCCGGGGTCACACTGAAGCTTTCTTT.

This chain links TRBV5-4 with TRBJ2-1; D possibly corresponds to TRBD1 (5 bases). There are 15 residues in the CDR3. Germline lookup yields CDR1 SGHNT and CDR2 YYREEE (reference sequence). V dropped 2 bases and J dropped 2 bases, with 11 bases sitting between them. This CDR3 reads CASSLRSRAYNEQFF. The CDR3 coding sequence is TGTGCCAGCAGCTTACGATCCAGGGCCTACAATGAGCAGTTCTTC.

The rearrangement uses TRBV7-9 and TRBJ2-5, with TRBD2 matching 11 bases. V was pared by 8 bases and J by 2 bases, with 7 bases of the junction left unmatched. Germline lookup yields CDR1 SEHNR and CDR2 FQNEAQ (reference sequence). CDR3 size: 15 residues. As DNA, the CDR3 is TGTGCCAGCTCGTGGCTAGCGGGAGGACAAGAGACCCAGTACTTC. It specifies CASSWLAGGQETQYF. Full variable domain (remainder filled in from reference TRBV7-9 and TRBJ2-5): DTGVSQNPRHKITKRGQNVTFRCDPISEHNRLYWYRQTLGQGPEFLTYFQNEAQLEKSRLLSDRFSAERPKGSFSTLEIQRTEQGDSAMYLCASSWLAGGQETQYFGPGTRLLVL.

The genes are TRBV7-2 and TRBJ2-7; the match to TRBD1 covers 7 bases. This CDR3 has 13 amino acids. Germline V gene data show CDR1 as SGHTA and CDR2 as FQGNSA. The V segment lost 4 bases and the J segment 6 bases; nucleotides outside the gene matches: 6. The CDR3 sequence is CASSSKTGVEQYF. DNA for the CDR3: TGTGCCAGCAGCTCGAAAACAGGGGTCGAGCAGTACTTC.

This chain links TRBV5-8 with TRBJ2-7, with 8 bases lining up with TRBD1. The CDR3 loop spans 14 amino acids. Germline V gives CDR1 SGHTS, CDR2 YDEGEE. V dropped 3 bases and J dropped 1; count of bases not matched to a gene: 3. Here the CDR3 DNA reads TGTGCCAGCAGCTATACAGGGGGGTCCTACGAGCAGTACTTC. Translation gives CASSYTGGSYEQYF.

This clone occurred a few times. The J gene is TRBJ2-5, the V gene TRBV5-6, with TRBD2 matching 7 bases. The V gene end was trimmed by 1 base and the J gene end by 5 bases; junction bases not matched to a gene: 2. Germline V gives CDR1 SGHDT, CDR2 YYEEEE. The CDR3 contains 13 residues. This chain's CDR3 is CASSLKGGETQYF. The CDR3 DNA reads TGTGCCAGCAGCTTGAAGGGAGGGGAGACCCAGTACTTC.

This clone was detected only once. The sample holds other DNA sequences that translate to the same CDR3. V gene TRBV18 combines with J gene TRBJ1-2; the D is unclear. Germline values: CDR1 KGHSH, CDR2 LQKENI. The CDR3 sequence is 14 residues long. V was shortened by 2 bases and J by 4 bases, with 11 bases between the two germline ends. The CDR3 reads CASSPEILSYGYTF. DNA for the CDR3: TGTGCCAGCTCACCAGAGATCCTAAGCTATGGCTACACCTTC.

V and J are TRBV9 and TRBJ2-3, with 12 bases aligning to TRBD2. Germline lookup yields CDR1 SGDLS and CDR2 YYNGEE. The CDR3 is 16 amino acids. The junction had 3 bases not matched to a gene; V was cut back by 4 bases and J by 0 bases. CDR3: CASSPGTSGSTDTQYF. In nucleotides, the CDR3 is TGTGCCAGCAGCCCGGGGACTAGCGGGAGCACAGATACGCAGTATTTT.

The chain is built from TRBV19 and TRBJ2-6; 8 positions agree with TRBD1. The germline V gene has CDR1 LNHDA and CDR2 SQIVND (reference sequence). Losses at the gene ends were 3 bases for V and 1 base for J; bases not matched to a gene: 8. The CDR3 is made up of 18 amino acids. Written as DNA, the CDR3 is TGTGCCAGTAGTATGTTCGGGGGACAGGTTTCTGGGGCCAACGTCCTGACTTTC. Its protein is CASSMFGGQVSGANVLTF.

This clone was counted between two and nine times. The V gene is TRBV4-3, the J gene TRBJ2-7, with 7 nucleotides matching TRBD1. Losses at the gene ends were 3 bases for V and 6 bases for J; bases not matched to a gene: 8. The CDR3 is 14 amino acids. Looked up from germline, CDR1 is LGHNA and CDR2 is YSLEER. The CDR3 region is CASSHRDSLGEQYF. In DNA form, the CDR3 reads TGCGCCAGCAGCCACAGGGACAGCCTGGGCGAGCAGTACTTC.

This chain links TRBV5-6 with TRBJ2-2; D is perhaps TRBD2 (6 bases). Trimming left V 0 bases short and J 3 bases short, with 12 bases between. Germline values: CDR1 SGHDT, CDR2 YYEEEE. The CDR3 extends over 16 amino acids. CDR3 nucleotide sequence: TGTGCCAGCAGCTTGGAACCCGGGAGTGACACCGGGGAGCTGTTTTTT. Amino acids: CASSLEPGSDTGELFF.

V usage is TRBV4-2 and J usage is TRBJ1-4, with D possibly matching TRBD1 (6 bases). This CDR3 is 15 amino acids long. CDR1 is LGHNA and CDR2 is YNFKEQ in the germline V gene. Trimming removed 1 base from V and 5 bases from J, with 11 bases in between. The CDR3 sequence: CASSQGGLSNEKLFF. CDR3 coding DNA: TGTGCCAGCAGCCAAGGGGGGCTGAGCAATGAAAAACTGTTTTTT.

This clone was seen only a few times. The rearrangement joins TRBV7-2 to TRBJ2-5; D is perhaps TRBD2 (6 bases). With 4 bases removed from V and 1 base from J, the gap between germline ends came to 13 bases. The CDR3 has 15 residues. Per germline, CDR1 SGHTA and CDR2 FQGNSA. CDR3 amino acids: CASSWAEGFQETQYF. The DNA of the CDR3 is TGTGCCAGCAGCTGGGCGGAGGGATTCCAAGAGACCCAGTACTTC. The full variable domain, its missing parts supplied by reference TRBV7-2 and TRBJ2-5, is GAGVSQSPSNKVTEKGKDVELRCDPISGHTALYWYRQSLGQGLEFLIYFQGNSAPDKSGLPSDRFSAERTGGSVSTLTIQRTQQEDSAVYLCASSWAEGFQETQYFGPGTRLLVL.

The chain uses TRBV5-1 and TRBJ1-1; possible D gene TRBD1, 5 bases. The CDR3 is 14 amino acids. V lost 3 bases and J 1 base, leaving 10 bases between the germline ends. Germline V gives CDR1 SGHRS, CDR2 YFSETQ. CDR3 residues: CASSWGGENTEAFF. CDR3 nucleotides: TGCGCCAGCAGCTGGGGAGGGGAGAACACTGAAGCTTTCTTT.

CDR3 residues: CSAGDSLSSYEQYF. The DNA for the CDR3 is TGCAGCGCTGGGGACAGTCTCAGCTCCTACGAGCAGTACTTC. The chain employs TRBV29-1 and TRBJ2-7, with 7 bases lining up with TRBD1. V lost 7 bases and J lost 0; bases outside the gene matches: 9. Germline V gene data show CDR1 as SQVTM and CDR2 as ANQGSEA. This CDR3 region has 14 residues.

The chain has TRBV19 and TRBJ2-2; possible D gene TRBD1, 5 bases. There are 17 residues in the CDR3. Trimming took off 3 bases at V and 0 bases at J, with 14 bases between the two ends. The germline V gene has CDR1 LNHDA and CDR2 SQIVND (reference sequence). In DNA, the CDR3 is TGTGCCAGTAGTATTTTGTTGGGCAGGGCGAACACCGGGGAGCTGTTTTTT. Its protein is CASSILLGRANTGELFF. Full variable domain (missing parts from reference TRBV19 and TRBJ2-2): DGGITQSPKYLFRKEGQNVTLSCEQNLNHDAMYWYRQDPGQGLRLIYYSQIVNDFQKGDIAEGYSVSREKKESFPLTVTSAQKNPTAFYLCASSILLGRANTGELFFGEGSRLTVL.

This chain connects TRBV10-2 to TRBJ2-3; 8 bases are a match to TRBD2. CDR3 length: 14 amino acids. Trimming removed 3 bases from V and 2 bases from J; junction bases left unmatched: 1. CDR1 and CDR2 (germline): WSHSY, SAAADI. The CDR3 DNA reads TGCGCCAGCAGTGACGGGGGGGCCACAGATACGCAGTATTTT. Protein: CASSDGGATDTQYF.

V and J are TRBV7-2 and TRBJ1-2; possibly TRBD1 for D (6 bases). CDR1 is SGHTA, CDR2 FQGNSA, per germline. Between the trimmed V and J ends, which lost 7 bases and 4 bases, there was a span of 10 bases. The CDR3 sequence is 12 residues long. The CDR3 is CASTNRVYGYTF. The DNA of the CDR3 is TGTGCCAGCACCAACAGGGTCTATGGCTACACCTTC.

The V call is TRBV11-2, the J call TRBJ2-7, with D possibly matching TRBD1 (5 bases). The CDR3 consists of 14 residues. The V end was cut by 5 bases, the J end by 0 bases, with 11 bases between. From germline, CDR1 is SGHAT and CDR2 FQNNGV. CDR3 nucleotides: TGTGCCAGCAGCCCATCAGGGTTCTCCTACGAGCAGTACTTC. As protein: CASSPSGFSYEQYF.

V usage is TRBV28 and J usage is TRBJ1-3, with D maybe TRBD1 (6 bases). Trimming took off 7 bases at V and 4 bases at J, with 20 bases between the two ends. CDR1 and CDR2 (germline): MDHEN, SYDVKM. The CDR3 spans 16 residues. CDR3 amino acids: CASTRGREGTGNTIYF. CDR3 nucleotides: TGTGCCAGCACCCGGGGGCGGGAGGGGACGGGAAACACCATATATTTT.

This chain joins TRBV30 and TRBJ2-7; TRBD1 is a possible D gene (5 bases). Deletions cut 4 bases from V and 4 bases from J, with 8 bases between. CDR1 is GTSNPN, CDR2 SVGIG, per germline (reference sequence). The CDR3 is made up of 11 amino acids. CDR3 bases: TGTGCCTGGAAGGGGTTGTACGAGCAGTACTTC. This translates into CAWKGLYEQYF.

J is TRBJ2-2 and V is TRBV6-6; D is uncertain. This CDR3 is 13 amino acids long. V lost 4 bases and J 8 bases, leaving 11 bases between the germline ends. CDR1 MNHNY and CDR2 SVGAGI come from the germline V gene (reference sequence). The CDR3 DNA reads TGTGCCAGCAGTTTCAGGCTTTCTGGGGAGCTGTTTTTT. Translating gives CASSFRLSGELFF.

The V gene is TRBV2, the J gene TRBJ1-2; 10 bases align to TRBD1. Trimming cost V 4 bases and J 4 bases; bases outside gene matches: 15. This CDR3 is 18 amino acids long. The germline V gene encodes CDR1 SNHLY and CDR2 FYNNEI. The CDR3 loop is CASSAAGQGLGDGYGYTF. As DNA, the CDR3 is TGTGCCAGCAGTGCAGCGGGACAGGGGCTTGGGGACGGCTATGGCTACACCTTC.